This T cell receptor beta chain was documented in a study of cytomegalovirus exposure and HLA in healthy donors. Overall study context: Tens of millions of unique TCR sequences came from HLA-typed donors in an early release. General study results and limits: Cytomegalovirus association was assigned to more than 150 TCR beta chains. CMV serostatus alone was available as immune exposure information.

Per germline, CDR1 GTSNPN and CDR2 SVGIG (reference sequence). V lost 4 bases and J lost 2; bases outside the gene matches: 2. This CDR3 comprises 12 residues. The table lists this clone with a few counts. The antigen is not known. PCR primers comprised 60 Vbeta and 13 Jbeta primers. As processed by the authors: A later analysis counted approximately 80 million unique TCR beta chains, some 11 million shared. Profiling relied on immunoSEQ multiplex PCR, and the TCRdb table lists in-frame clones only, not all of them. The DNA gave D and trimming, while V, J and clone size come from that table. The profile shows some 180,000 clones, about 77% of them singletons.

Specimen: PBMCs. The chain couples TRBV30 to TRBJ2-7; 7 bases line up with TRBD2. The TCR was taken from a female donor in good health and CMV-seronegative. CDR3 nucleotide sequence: TGTGCCTGGAAGCGGGAAACCTACGAGCAGTACTTC. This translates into CAWKRETYEQYF.